A selection of T cell receptor beta chains follows, all from one sample in a study of blood T cell repertoires in COVID-19. Here immunoSEQ multiplex PCR was the method, and the copy in TCRdb shows in-frame clones only, minus some. The sample holds about 200,000 clones; 94% are singletons and the top ten take roughly 0.76%. The sample comprised peripheral blood. All receptors derive from a man aged 25-45 years with COVID-19, enrolled during active disease. CDR3s include the opening cysteine and the closing phenylalanine or tryptophan. The D gene is left open where the match is weak. The size field is filled for only some rows; it gives once, few, many or a size class.

>TRBJ1-1|TRBV5-6|.|.
CASSLAIGGYTEAFF
TGTGCCAGCAGCTTGGCAATTGGGGGGTACACTGAAGCTTTCTTT
>TRBJ2-6|TRBV14|.|.
CASSQLGARGNVLTF
TGTGCCAGCAGCCAGCTTGGCGCGCGAGGTAACGTCCTGACTTTC
>TRBJ2-5|TRBV6-4|.|.
CASSDTAGNQETQYF
TGTGCCAGCAGTGACACCGCCGGGAATCAAGAGACCCAGTACTTC
>TRBJ1-3|TRBV4-1|.|TRBD1
CASSRTGGSSGNTIYF
TGCGCCAGCAGCCGGACAGGGGGTTCCTCTGGAAACACCATATATTTT
>TRBJ2-3|TRBV3-1/TRBV3-2|.|TRBD2
CASGLAGRGDTQYF
TGTGCCAGCGGACTAGCGGGCCGCGGAGATACGCAGTATTTT
>TRBJ1-1|TRBV4-1|.|.
CASSQDSGGNTEAFF
TGCGCCAGCAGCCAAGATTCGGGTGGGAACACTGAAGCTTTCTTT
>TRBJ1-2|TRBV7-9|.|TRBD1
CASSGGTGKFYGYTF
TGTGCCAGCAGCGGGGGGACAGGGAAGTTCTATGGCTACACCTTC
>TRBJ1-2|TRBV6-5|.|.
CASSQRGSPHGYTF
TGTGCCAGCAGTCAAAGGGGTAGCCCCCATGGCTACACCTTC
>TRBJ1-2|TRBV4-1|.|.
CASSLSDTSNYGYTF
TGCGCCAGCAGCCTCTCGGACACCTCTAACTATGGCTACACCTTC
>TRBJ1-3|TRBV27|.|.
CASSLRGNSGNTIYF
TGTGCCAGCAGTTTACGGGGGAACTCTGGAAACACCATATATTTT
>TRBJ1-5|TRBV4-2|.|.
CASSQGQAFNQPQHF
TGTGCCAGCAGCCAAGGACAGGCGTTTAATCAGCCCCAGCATTTT
>TRBJ1-1|TRBV11-1|.|.
CASSLGALPGNTEAFF
TGTGCCAGCAGCTTAGGGGCTCTTCCCGGGAACACTGAAGCTTTCTTT
>TRBJ1-5|TRBV19|.|.
CASNSGLPFYSNQPQHF
TGTGCCAGTAATTCGGGACTGCCCTTTTATAGCAATCAGCCCCAGCATTTT
>TRBJ1-1|TRBV5-4|.|TRBD1
CASSKLQGSLNTEAFF
TGTGCCAGCAGCAAACTACAGGGGTCCCTGAACACTGAAGCTTTCTTT
>TRBJ2-7|TRBV11-2|.|.
CASSLGTEIDEQYF
TGTGCCAGCAGCTTAGGTACAGAGATCGACGAGCAGTACTTC
>TRBJ1-4|TRBV29-1|.|.
CSVEGTATNEKLFF
TGCAGCGTTGAAGGGACAGCAACTAATGAAAAACTGTTTTTT
>TRBJ2-3|TRBV5-6|.|.
CASSFRTGGLNTQYF
TGTGCCAGCAGCTTTCGGACCGGGGGGCTGAATACGCAGTATTTT
>TRBJ2-1|TRBV4-1|.|TRBD1
CASSLDRGSYNEQFF
TGCGCCAGCAGCCTCGACAGGGGATCCTACAATGAGCAGTTCTTC
>TRBJ1-1|TRBV6-5|.|.
CASREAPEGNTEAFF
TGTGCCAGCAGGGAGGCCCCGGAGGGGAACACTGAAGCTTTCTTT
>TRBJ1-1|TRBV10-1|few|.
CASSESGGTEAFF
TGCGCCAGCAGTGAGTCGGGGGGCACTGAAGCTTTCTTT
>TRBJ1-1|TRBV5-1|.|TRBD1
CASNQQQGAGTEAFF
TGCGCCAGCAACCAACAACAGGGGGCAGGGACTGAAGCTTTCTTT
>TRBJ2-7|TRBV5-5|.|TRBD1
CASSLGQGVGSYEQYF
TGTGCCAGCAGCTTAGGCCAGGGGGTCGGTAGCTACGAGCAGTACTTC
>TRBJ2-7|TRBV10-1|few|.
CASSESSRVEQYF
TGCGCCAGCAGTGAGTCGAGCAGGGTCGAGCAGTACTTC
>TRBJ2-7|TRBV6-2/TRBV6-3|.|.
CASSYAPGEQYF
TGTGCCAGCAGTTACGCTCCAGGCGAGCAGTACTTC
>TRBJ2-2|TRBV19|.|TRBD2
CASSITSGGTGELFF
TGTGCCAGTAGTATTACTAGCGGGGGGACGGGGGAGCTGTTTTTT
>TRBJ2-7|TRBV30|once|.
CAWSPGGYYEQYF
TGTGCCTGGAGTCCGGGGGGCTACTACGAGCAGTACTTC
>TRBJ2-3|TRBV10-1|.|.
CASSERASDTQYF
TGCGCCAGCAGTGAGAGAGCCTCGGATACGCAGTATTTT
>TRBJ1-1|TRBV6-1|.|TRBD1
CASSASGGGQGSLVAFF
TGTGCCAGCAGTGCCTCCGGGGGGGGACAGGGATCTTTAGTAGCTTTCTTT
>TRBJ2-3|TRBV6-5|.|.
CASVETGTDTQYF
TGTGCCAGTGTTGAGACAGGCACAGATACGCAGTATTTT
>TRBJ1-6|TRBV12-3/TRBV12-4|.|.
CASSGGGNSPLHF
TGTGCCAGCAGTGGTGGAGGAAATTCACCCCTCCACTTT
>TRBJ2-6|TRBV11-2|.|.
CASRGQGASGANVLTF
TGTGCCAGCAGGGGTCAGGGTGCCTCTGGGGCCAACGTCCTGACTTTC
>TRBJ2-1|TRBV30|.|TRBD2
CAWTLRNPRGVGEQFF
TGTGCCTGGACCCTGAGGAATCCCCGGGGGGTAGGTGAGCAGTTCTTC
>TRBJ1-2|TRBV6-5|.|.
CASSWADRDYGYTF
TGTGCCAGCAGTTGGGCTGACAGAGACTATGGCTACACCTTC
>TRBJ2-5|TRBV7-2|once|.
CASSPSTEETQYF
TGTGCCAGCAGCCCCAGCACAGAAGAGACCCAGTACTTC
>TRBJ1-5|TRBV11-2|.|TRBD1
CASSHHFPDRTRRHQPQHF
TGTGCCAGCAGCCACCACTTTCCGGACAGGACCCGGCGGCATCAGCCCCAGCATTTT
>TRBJ2-2|TRBV3-1/TRBV3-2|.|TRBD2
CASSRGLAGGGELFF
TGTGCCAGCAGCCGAGGACTAGCGGGGGGCGGGGAGCTGTTTTTT
>TRBJ1-1|TRBV6-1|.|TRBD1
CASSDLTGGYEAFF
TGTGCCAGCAGTGATTTGACAGGGGGATATGAAGCTTTCTTT
>TRBJ1-4|TRBV16|.|TRBD1
CASSQSNRGEKLFF
TGTGCCAGCAGCCAATCCAACAGGGGTGAAAAACTGTTTTTT
>TRBJ2-5|TRBV5-1|.|TRBD2
CASSVETSGGRETQYF
TGCGCCAGCAGCGTTGAGACTAGCGGGGGCCGTGAGACCCAGTACTTC
>TRBJ2-2|TRBV30|.|.
CAWSPPPYLSRGTGELFF
TGTGCCTGGAGCCCGCCCCCATACCTCTCGCGCGGCACCGGGGAGCTGTTTTTT
>TRBJ2-5|TRBV14|.|TRBD2
CASSQLTGGLQETQYF
TGTGCCAGCAGCCAACTTACGGGAGGGCTTCAGGAGACCCAGTACTTC
>TRBJ2-7|TRBV4-1|.|TRBD2
CASSQGRLAGEYEQYF
TGCGCCAGCAGCCAAGGGCGCCTAGCGGGGGAGTACGAGCAGTACTTC
>TRBJ2-7|TRBV7-7|.|.
CASSLRGANEQYF
TGTGCCAGCAGCTTAAGGGGCGCGAACGAGCAGTACTTC
>TRBJ1-1|TRBV6-2/TRBV6-3|.|.
CASSYQGRVGTEAFF
TGTGCCAGCAGTTACCAAGGCAGGGTTGGCACTGAAGCTTTCTTT
>TRBJ2-5|TRBV5-4|.|TRBD2
CASSPGTSDKTQYF
TGTGCCAGCAGCCCGGGGACTAGCGACAAGACCCAGTACTTC
>TRBJ2-5|TRBV10-3|once|TRBD1
CAISGPTNPGQRETQYF
TGTGCCATCAGTGGCCCCACTAATCCGGGACAGAGAGAGACCCAGTACTTC
>TRBJ2-2|TRBV9|.|TRBD1
CASSPRTGAGELFF
TGTGCCAGCAGCCCCAGGACAGGGGCCGGGGAGCTGTTTTTT
>TRBJ2-1|TRBV4-1|.|.
CASSQGGVRTTSAYNEQFF
TGCGCCAGCAGCCAAGGGGGAGTGAGGACCACATCAGCCTACAATGAGCAGTTCTTC
>TRBJ2-5|TRBV15|.|TRBD2
CATSRSSGTIQETQYF
TGTGCCACCAGCAGATCTTCCGGGACTATTCAAGAGACCCAGTACTTC
>TRBJ2-2|TRBV24-1|.|TRBD1
CATSTGQVNTGELFF
TGTGCCACCAGTACTGGACAGGTGAACACCGGGGAGCTGTTTTTT